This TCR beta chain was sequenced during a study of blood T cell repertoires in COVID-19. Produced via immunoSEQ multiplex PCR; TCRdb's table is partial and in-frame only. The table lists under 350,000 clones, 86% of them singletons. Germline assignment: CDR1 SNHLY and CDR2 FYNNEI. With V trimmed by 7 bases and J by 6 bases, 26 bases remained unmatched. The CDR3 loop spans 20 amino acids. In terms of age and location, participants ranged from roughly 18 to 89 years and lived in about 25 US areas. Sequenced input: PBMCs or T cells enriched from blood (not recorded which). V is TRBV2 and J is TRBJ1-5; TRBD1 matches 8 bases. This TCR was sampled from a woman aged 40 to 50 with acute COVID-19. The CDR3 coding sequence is TGTGCCAGCACCCTACGACACCCGAAAGGGGCAGGGGGCACGGGTCAGCCCCAGCATTTT. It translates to CASTLRHPKGAGGTGQPQHF.